The 26 T cell receptor beta chains below come from one sample, sequenced in a study of cytomegalovirus exposure and HLA in healthy donors. The protocol was immunoSEQ multiplex PCR, while the TCRdb copy is restricted to in-frame clones and leaves out a portion. The sample lists about 160,000 clones, roughly 83% seen once, with roughly 10% in the top ten. The sequenced sample was PBMCs. The receptors derive from a man aged 25-40 years in good health and CMV-seropositive.

The chain employs TRBV7-3 and TRBJ2-1; TRBD1 matches at 9 bases. Per the germline V gene, CDR1 is SGHTA and CDR2 is FQGTGA. The CDR3 runs to 14 residues. The junction had 3 bases not matched to a gene; V was cut back by 2 bases and J by 7 bases. CDR3 coding DNA: TGTGCCAGCAGCTTAGGACAGGGGTTGAATGAGCAGTTCTTC. Its protein product is CASSLGQGLNEQFF. Filled out from reference TRBV7-3 and TRBJ2-1, the complete variable domain reads GAGVSQTPSNKVTEKGKYVELRCDPISGHTALYWYRQSLGQGPEFLIYFQGTGAADDSGLPNDRFFAVRPEGSVSTLKIQRTERGDSAVYLCASSLGQGLNEQFFGPGTRLTVL.

V usage is TRBV27 and J usage is TRBJ2-7; a possible D gene is TRBD1 (6 bases). Germline V gives CDR1 MNHEY, CDR2 SMNVEV (reference sequence). Trimming shortened V by 6 bases and J by 1 base, and 13 bases separated the two germline ends. The CDR3 has 14 amino acids. The CDR3 DNA reads as TGTGCCAGCAGGTCCCGGACAGTTTCCTACGAGCAGTACTTC. Translating it yields CASRSRTVSYEQYF.

This chain connects TRBV29-1 to TRBJ2-2, with a weak D call TRBD2 (6 bases). V lost 2 bases and J 3 bases, leaving 22 bases between the germline ends. Germline V gives CDR1 SQVTM, CDR2 ANQGSEA. The CDR3 length is 18 residues. The DNA of the CDR3 is TGCAGCGTTGAAAGGCGCGCGGGGTTGGGTATCGACACCGGGGAGCTGTTTTTT. As protein: CSVERRAGLGIDTGELFF.

V is TRBV9 and J is TRBJ2-7; 13 bases are shared with TRBD2. CDR3 length: 15 amino acids. J gave up 7 bases and V 3 bases, and 7 bases lay outside the gene matches. CDR1 and CDR2 from the germline V gene are SGDLS and YYNGEE. The CDR3 loop is CASSDGLAGVGEQYF. CDR3 coding DNA: TGTGCCAGCAGCGACGGACTAGCGGGAGTGGGGGAGCAGTACTTC.

This chain connects TRBV6-6 to TRBJ1-2, with TRBD1 identical over 9 bases. The V gene's germline CDR1 is MNHNY and CDR2 SVGAGI (reference sequence). The J segment lost 10 bases and the V segment lost 5 bases, leaving 11 bases of the junction unmatched. The CDR3 totals 14 residues. This CDR3 is CASSPPSGQGVYTF. The CDR3, as DNA: TGTGCCAGCAGTCCACCCTCGGGACAGGGTGTCTACACCTTC.

This clone was counted a few times. The rearrangement links TRBV7-8 to TRBJ2-7, with a possible D match to TRBD1 (6 bases). Germline assignment: CDR1 SGHVS and CDR2 FQNEAQ. This CDR3 has 11 residues. The V end was cut by 7 bases, the J end by 6 bases, with 10 bases between. The chain's CDR3 is CASTSRGEQYF. Here the CDR3 DNA reads TGTGCCAGCACCAGCAGGGGCGAGCAGTACTTC.

This chain links TRBV12-2 with TRBJ1-1; the D segment call TRBD1 is taken from the table without a DNA check. TRBV12-2 is recorded as a pseudogene. This CDR3 has 15 amino acids. CDR3 in amino acids: CASRYYGTSNTEAFF. The CDR3 coding sequence is TGTGCAAGTCGCTATTATGGGACATCCAACACTGAAGCTTTCTTT.

The genes are TRBV7-2 and TRBJ2-1, with a tentative D call TRBD2 (6 bases). The ends were cut back, 0 bases at V and 0 bases at J, with 9 bases in the middle. Germline CDR1 is SGHTA and CDR2 is FQGNSA. This CDR3 has 16 residues. CDR3 sequence: CASSLAWGDSYNEQFF. DNA of the CDR3: TGTGCCAGCAGCTTAGCGTGGGGGGACTCCTACAATGAGCAGTTCTTC.

CDR3 coding DNA: TGTGCCAGCTCACCTAACCAGGTCCATGGCTACACCTTC. The encoded protein is CASSPNQVHGYTF. The chain couples TRBV18 to TRBJ1-2; D is ambiguous. The CDR3 has 13 amino acids. V lost 3 bases and J lost 6, with 11 bases in between. Germline CDR1 KGHSH, CDR2 LQKENI. The whole variable domain, remainder taken from reference TRBV18 and TRBJ1-2, is NAGVMQNPRHLVRRRGQEARLRCSPMKGHSHVYWYRQLPEEGLKFMVYLQKENIIDESGMPKERFSAEFPKEGPSILRIQQVVRGDSAAYFCASSPNQVHGYTFGSGTRLTVV.

The J gene is TRBJ2-7, the V gene TRBV6-5; D gene unclear. Trimming took off 2 bases at V and 1 base at J, with 9 bases between the two ends. Germline V gives CDR1 MNHEY, CDR2 SVGAGI. There are 14 residues in the CDR3. The CDR3 protein is CASSYRRVSYEQYF. In DNA, the CDR3 is TGTGCCAGCAGTTACCGACGGGTGTCCTACGAGCAGTACTTC.

This rearrangement joins TRBV27 to TRBJ2-1; possible D gene TRBD2, 6 bases. The V end was cut by 3 bases, the J end by 9 bases, with 9 bases between. This CDR3 region has 12 residues. Germline values: CDR1 MNHEY, CDR2 SMNVEV (reference sequence). CDR3 sequence reads: CASSFWRGEQFF. The CDR3 region has the DNA TGTGCCAGCAGTTTTTGGAGGGGTGAGCAGTTCTTC.

This chain connects TRBV13 to TRBJ1-2; 9 bases line up with TRBD1. Germline CDR1 is PRHDT and CDR2 is FYEKMQ (reference sequence). The CDR3 extends over 14 amino acids. Germline trimming cut 4 bases from V and 8 bases from J; bases unmatched to any gene: 8. The CDR3, as DNA: TGTGCCAGCAGCTCAGTACAGGGGGCGAGAGGCTACACCTTC. Its protein is CASSSVQGARGYTF.

V gene TRBV6-5 combines with J gene TRBJ2-1, with 8 bases matching TRBD2. The CDR3 is made up of 16 amino acids. The germline V gene encodes CDR1 MNHEY and CDR2 SVGAGI. V shed 4 bases and J 6 bases; nucleotides not matched to a gene: 11. This CDR3 is CASSLSGGGPFNEQFF. CDR3 in DNA: TGTGCCAGCAGTTTATCCGGCGGGGGGCCTTTCAATGAGCAGTTCTTC.

This sequence joins TRBV11-3 and TRBJ2-2, with D tentatively TRBD1 (6 bases). Germline V lookup: CDR1 SGHNT, CDR2 YENEEA. The length of the CDR3 is 15 residues. Deletions cut 0 bases from V and 6 bases from J, with 11 bases between. The CDR3 bases are TGTGCCAGCAGCTTAGATTTAGGGGGTTCCGGGGAGCTGTTTTTT. It translates to CASSLDLGGSGELFF.

This rearrangement joins TRBV6-1 to TRBJ1-5; D gene uncertain. Germline CDR1 reads MNHNS; CDR2 reads SASEGT. The CDR3 has 13 amino acids. V lost 6 bases and J 1 base, leaving 7 bases between the germline ends. The CDR3 DNA is TGTGCCAGCAGCCCCGAGAGCAATCAGCCCCAGCATTTT. This encodes CASSPESNQPQHF.

The rearrangement uses TRBV7-8 and TRBJ2-6, with no clear D. Germline V gene lookup returns CDR1 SGHVS and CDR2 FQNEAQ. Trimming shortened V by 6 bases and J by 1 base, and 4 bases separated the two germline ends. This CDR3 spans 13 amino acids. The CDR3 DNA is TGTGCCAGCAGAACTTCTGGGGCCAACGTCCTGACTTTC. As protein: CASRTSGANVLTF.

The chain is built from TRBV28 and TRBJ2-1; 8 bases line up with TRBD2. This CDR3 region has 14 residues. Germline V gene sequence: CDR1 MDHEN, CDR2 SYDVKM. Trimming took 4 bases from V and 5 from J; bases not matched to a gene: 4. CDR3 sequence reads: CASSSNSGNNEQFF. The CDR3 DNA reads TGTGCCAGCAGTTCAAATAGCGGGAACAATGAGCAGTTCTTC.

This sequence joins TRBV28 and TRBJ1-2; a possible D gene is TRBD1 (5 bases). Germline V gene sequence: CDR1 MDHEN, CDR2 SYDVKM. The CDR3 extends over 15 amino acids. The germline V and J ends were trimmed by 7 bases and 0 bases, with 15 bases remaining between them. CDR3 nucleotides: TGTGCCAGCACCATCGGGGGAAGGTCTAACTATGGCTACACCTTC. Its translation: CASTIGGRSNYGYTF.

The CDR3 DNA sequence: TGTGCCAGCAGCCCGGGGGGGACCACAGGGAACACTGAAGCTTTCTTT. Its translation is CASSPGGTTGNTEAFF. The chain links TRBV9 to TRBJ1-1, with D perhaps matching TRBD1 (5 bases). The germline CDR1 and CDR2 sequences are SGDLS and YYNGEE. The CDR3 totals 16 residues. V lost 4 bases to trimming and J lost 1 base, with 17 bases between them.

The chain recombines TRBV9 with TRBJ1-2, with TRBD1 matching over 8 bases. After removal of 3 bases from V and 3 bases from J, the junction contained 1 base not matched to a gene. In germline, CDR1 is SGDLS, CDR2 YYNGEE. There are 13 residues in the CDR3. CDR3 residues: CASSETGDYGYTF. The CDR3 DNA reads TGTGCCAGCAGCGAGACAGGGGACTATGGCTACACCTTC.

The chain combines TRBV2 with TRBJ1-2, with a tentative D call TRBD1 (5 bases). V dropped 6 bases and J dropped 4 bases, with 21 bases sitting between them. Looked up from germline, CDR1 is SNHLY and CDR2 is FYNNEI. The CDR3 has 16 residues. The DNA for the CDR3 is TGTGCCAGCAGGCGCCCGGAAGGGGTAGGAATCTATGGCTACACCTTC. Amino acid sequence: CASRRPEGVGIYGYTF.

The chain recombines TRBV5-6 with TRBJ2-5, with 8 bases that match TRBD1. The junction had 1 base not matched to a gene; V was cut back by 3 bases and J by 3 bases. The CDR3 spans 13 residues. Looked up from germline, CDR1 is SGHDT and CDR2 is YYEEEE. The CDR3 nucleotides read TGTGCCAGCAGCTCGGACAGGGAAGAGACCCAGTACTTC. Residues: CASSSDREETQYF.

Relative to its sample, this clone is medium-sized (0.01 to 0.1%). The chain uses TRBV28 and TRBJ2-3, with 11 bases identical to TRBD1. CDR1 is MDHEN, CDR2 SYDVKM, per germline. The ends lost 2 bases at V and 5 bases at J; junction bases unmatched: 12. This CDR3 contains 18 residues. The CDR3 DNA is TGTGCCAGCAGTTTAATTTACGTGGACAGGGGGCTTAGAGATACGCAGTATTTT. Its protein is CASSLIYVDRGLRDTQYF.

This clone was picked up one time. The chain has TRBV30 and TRBJ1-1, with D possibly being TRBD1 (5 bases). This CDR3 contains 13 residues. Looked up from germline, CDR1 is GTSNPN and CDR2 is SVGIG (reference sequence). V lost 2 bases and J 3 bases, leaving 10 bases between the germline ends. CDR3 DNA: TGTGCCTGGAGTTCTGACAGAGACACTGAAGCTTTCTTT. It is translated as CAWSSDRDTEAFF.

V and J are TRBV27 and TRBJ1-1; 8 nucleotides align to TRBD1. With 4 bases clipped from V and 4 bases from J, the junction kept 5 bases outside the gene matches. CDR1 is MNHEY and CDR2 is SMNVEV in the germline V gene (reference sequence). This CDR3 contains 14 residues. The CDR3 DNA reads TGTGCCAGCAGTTCGAGAACAGGGGGCACTGAAGCTTTCTTT. Its translation: CASSSRTGGTEAFF.

In this sample, this clone turned up once. This sequence joins TRBV11-3 and TRBJ2-5; D is perhaps TRBD1 (5 bases). Trimming pared 4 bases from V and 4 bases from J, leaving 13 bases between. Germline V gene lookup returns CDR1 SGHNT and CDR2 YENEEA. The CDR3 loop spans 14 amino acids. This CDR3 reads CASSSGLVGETQYF. For the CDR3, the DNA is TGTGCCAGCAGCTCAGGGTTGGTCGGAGAGACCCAGTACTTC.